These 9 T cell receptor beta chains were sequenced from one sample in a study of T-cell memory formation after mild COVID-19. TCRdb fed the 5' RACE reads into MiXCR, producing one record per CDR3 protein. Here the sample spans 130,000 to 150,000 distinct CDR3 sequences, 6% to 6.5% being singletons. Sequencing input: PBMCs or a T cell subset sorted from them (not recorded which). These receptors were obtained from an adult woman who had mild COVID-19 (a few samples of this study predate the infection). Cell type and time point are not known.

This clonotype was seen a handful of times. The chain employs TRBV18 and TRBJ2-3; TRBD1 matches 10 bases. This CDR3 comprises 16 residues. V gave up 3 bases and J gave up 4 bases; unmatched junction bases: 7. Germline V gene data show CDR1 as KGHSH and CDR2 as LQKENI. The CDR3 DNA reads TGTGCCAGCTCACCGGGACAGGGGTTACGTTCAGATACGCAGTATTTT. Protein: CASSPGQGLRSDTQYF.

This clonotype came up many times. V gene TRBV5-6 combines with J gene TRBJ2-7, with D possibly matching TRBD1 (6 bases). The V gene's germline CDR1 is SGHDT and CDR2 YYEEEE. With 2 bases removed from V and 5 bases from J, the gap between germline ends came to 17 bases. CDR3 length: 15 amino acids. CDR3 nucleotides: TGTGCCAGCAGCTTTTCCGGACAGAGACTTCACGAGCAGTACTTC. It codes for CASSFSGQRLHEQYF.

The genes are TRBV25-1 and TRBJ2-7; weak D call: TRBD2 (6 bases). The germline gives CDR1 MGHDK, CDR2 SYGVNS. V lost 2 bases to trimming and J lost 0 bases, with 11 bases between them. CDR3 length equals 15 residues. The CDR3 is CASSEDHGSSYEQYF. The CDR3 DNA reads TGTGCCAGCAGTGAAGATCACGGGAGCTCCTACGAGCAGTACTTC.

This clonotype occurred many times. V is TRBV20-1 and J is TRBJ2-7; TRBD1 aligns across 8 bases. Germline V lookup: CDR1 DFQATT, CDR2 SNEGSKA (reference sequence). The CDR3 is 13 residues long. The CDR3 is CSTWTGPGNEQYF. The CDR3 nucleotides read TGCAGCACTTGGACAGGGCCAGGGAACGAGCAGTACTTC.

The rearrangement joins TRBV20-1 to TRBJ2-2; D unclear. The CDR3 totals 15 residues. CDR1 is DFQATT and CDR2 is SNEGSKA in the germline V gene (reference sequence). V lost 0 bases and J lost 0, with 8 bases in between. The CDR3 DNA reads as TGCAGTGCTAGAGATCTAGGTTCGAACACCGGGGAGCTGTTTTTT. Protein sequence: CSARDLGSNTGELFF.

The J gene is TRBJ2-5, the V gene TRBV21-1. TRBV21-1 is deemed a pseudogene. The CDR3 runs to 12 residues. CDR3 protein: CASSKDVETQYF. In DNA, the CDR3 is TGTGCCAGCAGCAAAGATGTTGAGACCCAGTACTTC.

This clonotype has a handful of counts. This rearrangement joins TRBV7-3 to TRBJ2-7, with 7 nucleotides matching TRBD2. The germline V gene has CDR1 SGHTA and CDR2 FQGTGA. CDR3 length: 15 residues. The junction had 7 bases not matched to a gene; V was cut back by 1 base and J by 4 bases. DNA of the CDR3: TGTGCCAGCAGCTTAAACGGGGGGAAGGCGTACGAGCAGTACTTC. It is translated as CASSLNGGKAYEQYF.

The table lists this clonotype with many counts. This chain joins TRBV12-3 or TRBV12-4 and TRBJ2-1; TRBD1 aligns across 9 bases. The CDR3 runs to 14 residues. V lost 6 bases and J lost 10; bases outside the gene matches: 10. CDR3 sequence (DNA): TGTGCCAGCAGGTCCCGGGACAGGGTAGGGGAGCAGTTCTTC. It encodes CASRSRDRVGEQFF.

In this sample, this clonotype turned up many times. One end of the junction is discordant with germline, which a read error may explain. The genes are TRBV20-1 and TRBJ2-7; 10 bases are a match to TRBD2. Per the germline V gene, CDR1 is DFQATT and CDR2 is SNEGSKA (reference sequence). This CDR3 contains 13 residues. DNA for the CDR3: TGCAGTGCAAGAGCGGGAGGGGCCTACGAGCAGTACTTC. Protein sequence: CSARAGGAYEQYF.